This T cell receptor beta chain was identified during a study of cytomegalovirus exposure and HLA in healthy donors. About the research overall: An earlier analysis identified more than 90 million unique TCR beta sequences in 170 million or so T cells.

Regarding the study as a whole: In a later analysis, HLA-associated beta chains showed higher expansion and lower generation probabilities than comparable chains. It was reported that the classifier diagnosed cytomegalovirus status with high specificity and sensitivity in both the original and validation cohorts. Exclusion as indistinguishable affected some V segments, including TRBV6-2 and TRBV6-3.

Germline CDR1 is LGHNA and CDR2 is YSLEER. V shed 4 bases and J 7 bases; nucleotides not matched to a gene: 9. The CDR3 extends over 16 amino acids. For this clone: Its antigen is currently unknown.

This PCR relied on a set of 60 Vbeta primers and 13 Jbeta primers. The method was immunoSEQ multiplex PCR; TCRdb's version includes in-frame clones alone and lacks a portion of them. The table has more than 95,000 clones, approximately 78% seen once. This rearrangement joins TRBV4-3 to TRBJ2-2; 10 bases line up with TRBD2. Sequenced: PBMCs. This receptor was taken from a man aged 25 to 40 in good health and CMV-seropositive. The CDR3 protein is CASSRLAGERGGELFF. The CDR3 coding sequence is TGCGCCAGCAGCCGGCTAGCGGGAGAAAGGGGCGGGGAGCTGTTTTTT.